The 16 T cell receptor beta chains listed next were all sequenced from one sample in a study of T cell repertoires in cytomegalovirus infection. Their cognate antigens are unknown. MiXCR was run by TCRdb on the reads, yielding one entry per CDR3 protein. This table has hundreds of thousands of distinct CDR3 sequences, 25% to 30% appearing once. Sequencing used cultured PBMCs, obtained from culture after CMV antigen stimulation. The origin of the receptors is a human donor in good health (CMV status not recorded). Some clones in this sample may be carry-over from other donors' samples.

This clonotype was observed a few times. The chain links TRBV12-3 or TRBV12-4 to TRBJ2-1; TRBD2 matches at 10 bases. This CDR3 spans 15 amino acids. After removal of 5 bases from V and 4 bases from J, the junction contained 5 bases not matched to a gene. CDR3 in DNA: TGTGCCAGCAGTAAGCGGGAGGGGGGTTACAATGAGCAGTTCTTC. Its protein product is CASSKREGGYNEQFF.

The CDR3 spells CSARAPSGRTGELFF. The CDR3 DNA reads TGCAGTGCTAGGGCCCCTTCAGGGAGAACCGGGGAGCTGTTTTTT. The rearrangement joins TRBV20-1 to TRBJ2-2, with D perhaps given as TRBD1 or TRBD2 (5 bases each). Between the trimmed V and J ends, which lost 3 bases and 5 bases, there was a span of 16 bases. The CDR3 is made up of 15 amino acids. Germline loops: CDR1 DFQATT, CDR2 SNEGSKA (reference sequence).

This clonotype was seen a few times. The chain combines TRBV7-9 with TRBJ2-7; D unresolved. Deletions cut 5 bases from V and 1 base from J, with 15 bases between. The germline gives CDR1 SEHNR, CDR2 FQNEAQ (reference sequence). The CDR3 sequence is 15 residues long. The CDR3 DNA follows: TGTGCCAGCAGCCCCGGATGGGTCCTATCCTACGAGCAGTACTTC. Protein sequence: CASSPGWVLSYEQYF.

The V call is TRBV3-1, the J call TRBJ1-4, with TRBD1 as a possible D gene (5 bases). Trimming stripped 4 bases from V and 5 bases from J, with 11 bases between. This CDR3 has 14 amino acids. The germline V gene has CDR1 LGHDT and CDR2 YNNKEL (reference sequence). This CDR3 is CASSPRQTNEKLFF. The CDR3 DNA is TGTGCCAGCAGCCCTAGACAGACGAATGAAAAACTGTTTTTT. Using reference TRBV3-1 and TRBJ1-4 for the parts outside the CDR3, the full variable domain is DTAVSQTPKYLVTQMGNDKSIKCEQNLGHDTMYWYKQDSKKFLKIMFSYNNKELIINETVPNRFSPKSPDKAHLNLHINSLELGDSAVYFCASSPRQTNEKLFFGSGTQLSVL.

In DNA, the CDR3 is TGTGCCAGCAGTGAATGGAAAAACCCTGGGGCCAACGTCCTGACTTTC. It encodes CASSEWKNPGANVLTF. The chain has TRBV25-1 and TRBJ2-6, with D uncertain. The CDR3 totals 16 residues. Trimming cost V 1 base and J 2 bases, with 9 bases left between them. CDR1 and CDR2 (germline): MGHDK, SYGVNS.

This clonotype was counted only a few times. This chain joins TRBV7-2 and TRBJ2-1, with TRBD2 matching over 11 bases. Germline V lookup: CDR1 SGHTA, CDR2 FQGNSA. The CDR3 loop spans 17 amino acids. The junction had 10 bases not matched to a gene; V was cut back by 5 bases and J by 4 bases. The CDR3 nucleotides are TGTGCCAGCAGCGCGGCCGGTTCTAGCGGGGGGTACAATGAGCAGTTCTTC. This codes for CASSAAGSSGGYNEQFF.

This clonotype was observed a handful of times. In DNA, the CDR3 is TGTGCCAGCAGTTTAGGACAGCCGGGAAGCGAAAAACTGTTTTTT. Translation gives CASSLGQPGSEKLFF. This rearrangement joins TRBV12-3 or TRBV12-4 to TRBJ1-4, with a possible D match to TRBD1 (5 bases). The CDR3 covers 15 residues. The V gene lost 1 base and the J gene lost 8 bases, with 14 bases spanning the gap.

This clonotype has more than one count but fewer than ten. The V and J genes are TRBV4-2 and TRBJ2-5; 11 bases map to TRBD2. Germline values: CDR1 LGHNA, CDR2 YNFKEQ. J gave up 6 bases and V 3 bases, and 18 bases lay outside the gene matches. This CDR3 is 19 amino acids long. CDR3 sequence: CASSHAANSGTSGEKTQYF. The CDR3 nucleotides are TGTGCCAGCAGCCACGCCGCAAATTCCGGGACTAGCGGTGAAAAGACCCAGTACTTC.

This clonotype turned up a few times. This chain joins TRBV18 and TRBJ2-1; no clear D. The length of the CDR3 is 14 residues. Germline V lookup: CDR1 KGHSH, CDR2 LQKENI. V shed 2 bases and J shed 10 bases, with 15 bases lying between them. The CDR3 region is CASSPGTPAGEQFF. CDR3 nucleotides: TGTGCCAGCTCACCAGGCACACCCGCTGGGGAGCAGTTCTTC. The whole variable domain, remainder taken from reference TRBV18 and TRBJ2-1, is NAGVMQNPRHLVRRRGQEARLRCSPMKGHSHVYWYRQLPEEGLKFMVYLQKENIIDESGMPKERFSAEFPKEGPSILRIQQVVRGDSAAYFCASSPGTPAGEQFFGPGTRLTVL.

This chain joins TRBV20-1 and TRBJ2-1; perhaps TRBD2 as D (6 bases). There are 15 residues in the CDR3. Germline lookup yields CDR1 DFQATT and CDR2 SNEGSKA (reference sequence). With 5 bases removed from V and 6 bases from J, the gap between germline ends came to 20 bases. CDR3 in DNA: TGCAGTGCTCGGGATCCGTCCAGGGAGGCCAATGAGCAGTTCTTC. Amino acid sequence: CSARDPSREANEQFF.

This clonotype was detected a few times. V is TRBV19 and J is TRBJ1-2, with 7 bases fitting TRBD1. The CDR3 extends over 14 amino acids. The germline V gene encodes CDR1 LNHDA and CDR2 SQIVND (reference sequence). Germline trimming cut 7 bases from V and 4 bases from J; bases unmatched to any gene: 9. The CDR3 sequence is CASTQGGRPYGYTF. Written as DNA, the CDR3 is TGTGCCAGTACTCAGGGGGGGCGACCCTATGGCTACACCTTC.

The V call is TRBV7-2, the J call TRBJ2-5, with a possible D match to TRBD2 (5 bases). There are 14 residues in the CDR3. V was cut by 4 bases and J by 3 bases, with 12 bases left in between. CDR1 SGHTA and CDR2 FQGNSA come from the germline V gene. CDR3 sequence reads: CASSYITRKETQYF. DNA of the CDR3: TGTGCCAGCAGCTATATTACTAGAAAAGAGACCCAGTACTTC.

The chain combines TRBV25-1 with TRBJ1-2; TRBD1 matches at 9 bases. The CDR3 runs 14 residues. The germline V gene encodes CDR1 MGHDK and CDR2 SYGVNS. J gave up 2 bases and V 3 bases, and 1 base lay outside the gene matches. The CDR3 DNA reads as TGTGCCAGCAGTGATGGACAGGGGAACTATGGCTACACCTTC. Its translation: CASSDGQGNYGYTF.

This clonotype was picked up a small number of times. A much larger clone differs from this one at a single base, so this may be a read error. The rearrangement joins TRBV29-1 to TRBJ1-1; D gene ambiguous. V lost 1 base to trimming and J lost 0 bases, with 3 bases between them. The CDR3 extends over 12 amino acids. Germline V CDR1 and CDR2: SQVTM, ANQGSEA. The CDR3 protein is CSVEGLNTEAFF. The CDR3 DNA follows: TGCAGCGTTGAAGGCCTGAACACTGAAGCTTTCTTT. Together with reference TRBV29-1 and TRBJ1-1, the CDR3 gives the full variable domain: SAVISQKPSRDICQRGTSLTIQCQVDSQVTMMFWYRQQPGQSLTLIATANQGSEATYESGFVIDKFPISRPNLTFSTLTVSNMSPEDSSIYLCSVEGLNTEAFFGQGTRLTVV.

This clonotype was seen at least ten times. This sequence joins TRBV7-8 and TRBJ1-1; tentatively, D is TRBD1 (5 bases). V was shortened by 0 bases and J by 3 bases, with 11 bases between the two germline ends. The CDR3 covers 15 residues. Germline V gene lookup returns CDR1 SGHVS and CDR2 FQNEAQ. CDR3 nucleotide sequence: TGTGCCAGCAGCTTAGCACGGCGGGACGACACTGAAGCTTTCTTT. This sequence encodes CASSLARRDDTEAFF.

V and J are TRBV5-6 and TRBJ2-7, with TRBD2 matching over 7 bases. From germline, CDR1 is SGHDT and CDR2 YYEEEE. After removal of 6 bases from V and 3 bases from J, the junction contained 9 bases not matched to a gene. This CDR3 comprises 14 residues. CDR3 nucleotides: TGTGCCAGCACCCCCGGGACTACCGACTACGAGCAGTACTTC. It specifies CASTPGTTDYEQYF.